The rows below give T cell receptor beta chains drawn from one sample of a study of vaccination and CD4 T cells after COVID-19. TCRdb used MiXCR to reprocess the PCR reads, holding one entry per CDR3 protein. The sample has about 12,000 distinct CDR3 sequences; around 46% are singletons. These receptors have no known antigen. Material for sequencing was CD4+ T cells from blood, cultured in vitro. These receptors were obtained from a human donor who had recovered from COVID-19. Both conserved end residues are part of each CDR3. The D gene is left open where the match is weak. Clone size appears in some rows only: once, few, many, or a class for an expanded clone.

j_call | v_call | d_call | clone_size | cdr3_aa | cdr3_nt
TRBJ2-5 | TRBV27 | - | - | CASSLDPGARETQYF | TGTGCCAGCAGTTTAGACCCGGGAGCTAGGGAGACCCAGTACTTC
TRBJ1-2 | TRBV6-2/TRBV6-3 | TRBD1 | few | CASRWTGLNYGYTF | TGTGCCAGCAGATGGACAGGCCTGAACTATGGCTACACCTTC
TRBJ1-4 | TRBV5-4 | TRBD1 | few | CASSLGQGAQLFF | TGTGCCAGCAGCTTGGGCCAGGGGGCCCAACTGTTTTTT
TRBJ1-1 | TRBV20-1 | - | few | CSASGGNTEAFF | TGCAGTGCTAGTGGGGGAAACACTGAAGCTTTCTTT
TRBJ1-4 | TRBV20-1 | - | few | CSATGRHHYEKLFF | TGCAGTGCTACCGGGCGCCATCACTATGAAAAACTGTTTTTT
TRBJ2-7 | TRBV7-2 | TRBD1 | - | CASLRDSNSYEQYF | TGTGCCAGCCTCCGGGACAGCAACTCCTACGAGCAGTACTTC
TRBJ2-2 | TRBV4-2 | - | few | CASSQVQTANTNTGELFF | TGTGCCAGCAGCCAAGTTCAGACCGCTAATACGAACACCGGGGAGCTGTTTTTT
TRBJ2-1 | TRBV7-9 | TRBD2 | - | CASSSILAGAGEQFF | TGTGCCAGCAGTTCGATCCTAGCGGGAGCGGGTGAGCAGTTCTTC
TRBJ1-5 | TRBV27 | TRBD1 | few | CASSSQRQGKGRQPQHF | TGTGCCAGCAGTTCCCAGCGACAGGGGAAGGGAAGGCAGCCCCAGCATTTT
TRBJ1-1 | TRBV2 | TRBD1 | - | CASSEDRFNTEAFF | TGTGCCAGCAGTGAGGACAGGTTCAACACTGAAGCTTTCTTT
TRBJ1-5 | TRBV6-2/TRBV6-3 | - | - | CASNSGHYSNQPQHF | TGTGCCAGCAACTCAGGACATTATAGCAATCAGCCCCAGCATTTT
TRBJ1-6 | TRBV30 | - | - | CASLREGIFDSPLHF | TGTGCCTCCCTCAGGGAGGGGATATTCGATTCACCCCTCCACTTT
TRBJ2-5 | TRBV19 | - | medium-sized | CASSMDSPRTQYF | TGTGCCAGTAGTATGGACAGTCCCCGGACCCAGTACTTC
TRBJ2-7 | TRBV15 | TRBD2 | - | CATSRDRGRYYEQYF | TGTGCCACCAGCAGAGATCGCGGGAGGTACTACGAGCAGTACTTC
TRBJ2-5 | TRBV6-1 | - | - | CASSERDDSLRTQYF | TGTGCCAGCAGCGAAAGGGACGATTCCTTGCGGACCCAGTACTTC
TRBJ2-2 | TRBV15 | - | - | CATSRGVTLDTGELFF | TGTGCCACCAGCAGAGGGGTTACCCTCGACACCGGGGAGCTGTTTTTT
TRBJ2-7 | TRBV6-2/TRBV6-3 | TRBD1 | - | CASSQGASSYEQYF | TGTGCCAGCAGTCAGGGGGCCTCATCCTACGAGCAGTACTTC
TRBJ1-6 | TRBV30 | - | - | CAWSGKVWGYSPLHF | TGTGCCTGGAGTGGGAAGGTGTGGGGGTATTCACCCCTCCACTTT
TRBJ1-2 | TRBV19 | TRBD1 | - | CASTRTGDNGYTF | TGTGCCAGTACCCGGACAGGGGATAATGGCTACACCTTC
TRBJ1-1 | TRBV5-6 | - | - | CASSLFETEAFF | TGTGCCAGCAGCTTGTTCGAGACTGAAGCTTTCTTT
TRBJ1-4 | TRBV2 | TRBD1 | few | CASTRDRGATNEKLFF | TGTGCCAGCACCAGGGACAGGGGCGCGACTAATGAAAAACTGTTTTTT
TRBJ2-7 | TRBV4-1 | - | - | CASSQWGSRESYEQYF | TGCGCCAGCAGCCAATGGGGGTCCAGGGAATCCTACGAGCAGTACTTC
TRBJ2-7 | TRBV21-1 | - | few | CASSGRGGVRREQYF | TGTGCCAGCAGCGGAAGGGGGGGGGTCCGCCGCGAGCAGTACTTC
TRBJ2-7 | TRBV6-1 | TRBD2 | - | CASRESGRDEQYF | TGTGCCAGCAGAGAAAGCGGGAGGGACGAGCAGTACTTC
TRBJ2-2 | TRBV19 | - | once | CASKALVPNTGELFF | TGTGCCAGTAAAGCGCTTGTGCCGAACACCGGGGAGCTGTTTTTT
TRBJ2-5 | TRBV12-3/TRBV12-4 | - | - | CASRGPERPEETQYF | TGTGCCAGCAGAGGGCCCGAACGCCCGGAAGAGACCCAGTACTTC
TRBJ2-5 | TRBV11-2 | TRBD2 | - | CASSSSGRETQYF | TGTGCCAGCAGCTCAAGCGGGAGGGAGACCCAGTACTTC
TRBJ1-5 | TRBV19 | TRBD1 | - | CASSTGQYSNQPQHF | TGTGCCAGTAGTACGGGACAGTATAGCAATCAGCCCCAGCATTTT
TRBJ2-1 | TRBV7-6 | TRBD1 | - | CASSQQGGSYNEQFF | TGTGCCAGCAGCCAACAGGGGGGATCCTACAATGAGCAGTTCTTC
TRBJ1-2 | TRBV2 | - | - | CASSDLSAAVGGYTF | TGTGCCAGCAGTGACCTGAGCGCGGCAGTGGGCGGCTACACCTTC
TRBJ2-7 | TRBV6-5 | TRBD2 | - | CASSYSTGLAGGSYEQYF | TGTGCCAGCAGTTACTCGACGGGACTAGCGGGAGGCTCCTACGAGCAGTACTTC
TRBJ1-2 | TRBV6-1 | TRBD1 | - | CASRRDRVGYGYTF | TGTGCCAGCAGGCGGGACAGGGTGGGCTATGGCTACACCTTC
TRBJ2-3 | TRBV28 | TRBD2 | - | CASSLLAGFTDTQYF | TGTGCCAGCAGCCTCCTAGCGGGGTTCACAGATACGCAGTATTTT
TRBJ2-5 | TRBV28 | - | few | CASSLNGAAKETQYF | TGTGCCAGCAGTTTAAATGGGGCCGCCAAAGAGACCCAGTACTTC
TRBJ2-7 | TRBV20-1 | - | - | CSARSGHEQYF | TGCAGCGCAAGGTCGGGGCACGAGCAGTACTTC
TRBJ2-2 | TRBV28 | - | once | CASSPESVFGGELFF | TGTGCCAGCAGCCCCGAGTCGGTATTCGGCGGGGAGCTGTTTTTT
TRBJ2-5 | TRBV29-1 | TRBD2 | - | CSVVQTSGKETQYF | TGCAGCGTTGTACAGACTAGCGGGAAAGAGACCCAGTACTTC
TRBJ2-3 | TRBV10-3 | - | - | CAIREQVADTQYF | TGTGCCATCAGGGAACAGGTAGCAGATACGCAGTATTTT
TRBJ2-3 | TRBV15 | - | once | CATSRADSATDTQYF | TGTGCCACCAGCAGAGCGGACAGCGCCACAGATACGCAGTATTTT
TRBJ2-2 | TRBV28 | TRBD2 | few | CASSATGLAGRELFF | TGTGCCAGCAGTGCAACTGGACTAGCGGGCAGGGAGCTGTTTTTT
TRBJ1-5 | TRBV21-1 | - | few | CASSKEEGGNQPQHF | TGTGCCAGCAGCAAAGAGGAGGGGGGCAATCAGCCCCAGCATTTT